The present TCR beta chain was sequenced within a study of T cell responses to AZD1222 COVID-19 vaccine. On the study more broadly: Both about-4-week and about-12-week second-dose recipients were combined.

Study-wide findings and caveats: Seropositive status at baseline applied to only a handful of AZD1222 recipients. Clonal diversity may have been underestimated, and the donors were mostly white British, with more females than males. Spike-wide vaccine-associated CD4 TCRs dominated at 160-218 and 743-854.

V lost 1 base, J lost 10 bases, and 8 bases lay in between. The CDR3 is made up of 13 amino acids. Germline values: CDR1 SGHDN, CDR2 FVKESK. Here immunoSEQ multiplex PCR was the method, and the copy in TCRdb shows in-frame clones only, minus some. This table has 70,000 to 80,000 clones, around 86% appearing once. On this clone itself: What it binds is unknown.

This specimen was peripheral blood, taken on day 0 of AZD1222 vaccination. The rearrangement joins TRBV14 to TRBJ1-6, with D unclear. This TCR came from an adult in good health. The CDR3 protein is CASSQVTISPLHF. DNA of the CDR3: TGTGCCAGCAGCCAAGTCACAATCTCACCCCTCCACTTT. The full variable domain, completed using reference TRBV14 and TRBJ1-6, is EAGVTQFPSHSVIEKGQTVTLRCDPISGHDNLYWYRRVMGKEIKFLLHFVKESKQDESGMPNNRFLAERTGGTYSTLKVQPAELEDSGVYFCASSQVTISPLHFGNGTRLTVT.